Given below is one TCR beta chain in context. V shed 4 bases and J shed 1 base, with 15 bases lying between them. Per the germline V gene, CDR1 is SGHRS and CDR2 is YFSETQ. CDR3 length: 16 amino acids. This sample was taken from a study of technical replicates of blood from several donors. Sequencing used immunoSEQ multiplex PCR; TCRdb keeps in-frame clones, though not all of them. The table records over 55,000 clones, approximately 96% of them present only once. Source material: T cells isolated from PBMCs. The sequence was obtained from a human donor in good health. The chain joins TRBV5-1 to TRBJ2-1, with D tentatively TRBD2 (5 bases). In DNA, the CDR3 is TGCGCCAGCAGCGCAAGAGCGGCGGAGTCCTACAATGAGCAGTTCTTC. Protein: CASSARAAESYNEQFF.